This TCR beta chain was obtained from a study of blood T cell repertoires in COVID-19. For the study at large: There were acute and convalescent COVID-19 samples, and they came from the United States, Italy and Spain.

Per the authors' pipeline: Estimates of nucleated cell counts were drawn from the amplification of reference gene primers. The protocol was immunoSEQ multiplex PCR, while the TCRdb copy is restricted to in-frame clones and leaves out a portion. V and J calls and clone size come straight from that table; D and trimming were deduced from the DNA. The sample contains some 30,000 clones, approximately 84% of which appear only once. This clone has more than one count but fewer than ten. The TCR sequence derives from a man at least 80 years old with active COVID-19. The specimen sequenced was peripheral blood.

CDR3 protein: CASSLGTALTYEQYF. Here the CDR3 DNA reads TGTGCCAGCAGTTTAGGGACAGCCCTTACCTACGAGCAGTACTTC. The gene calls are TRBV27 and TRBJ2-7; 7 bases are a match to TRBD1. The V segment lost 2 bases and the J segment 2 bases; nucleotides outside the gene matches: 6. Per germline, CDR1 MNHEY and CDR2 SMNVEV (reference sequence). The length of the CDR3 is 15 residues.